This is a list of T cell receptor beta chains from one sample in a study of blood T cell repertoires in COVID-19. Sequencing used immunoSEQ multiplex PCR; TCRdb keeps in-frame clones, though not all of them. The sample contains under 300,000 clones, about 80% of which appear only once. Sequencing input: PBMCs or T cells enriched from blood (not recorded which). These receptors originate from a man aged 35 to 55 who had recovered from COVID-19. Each CDR3 is given without its conserved first and last residue.

j_gene: TRBJ1-5; len: 14; v_gene: TRBV21-1; CDR3aa: ASSQDREGCNQPQH
j_gene: TRBJ1-3; len: 14; v_gene: TRBV28; CDR3aa: ASGGTGGSSGNTIY
j_gene: TRBJ1-5; len: 13; v_gene: TRBV7-8; CDR3aa: ASSLVEGASQPQH
j_gene: TRBJ2-5; len: 12; v_gene: TRBV2; CDR3aa: ASSPTLAGGLQY
j_gene: TRBJ2-2; len: 11; v_gene: TRBV7-2; CDR3aa: ANRDRVTGELF
j_gene: TRBJ1-4; len: 13; v_gene: TRBV14; CDR3aa: ASSQNTGGGEKLF
j_gene: TRBJ2-7; len: 13; v_gene: TRBV5-6; CDR3aa: ASSSRDRGGYEQY
j_gene: TRBJ1-5; len: 10; v_gene: TRBV28; CDR3aa: ASSSRVLSQH
j_gene: TRBJ2-2; len: 12; v_gene: TRBV11-1; CDR3aa: ASSFGGGTGELF
j_gene: TRBJ1-4; len: 12; v_gene: TRBV6-2/TRBV6-3; CDR3aa: ASSYRGLNEKLF
j_gene: TRBJ1-2; len: 12; v_gene: TRBV4-3; CDR3aa: ASSVRGGNYGYT
j_gene: TRBJ2-1; len: 12; v_gene: TRBV3-1/TRBV3-2; CDR3aa: ASSQGPVRDEQF
j_gene: TRBJ2-1; len: 12; v_gene: TRBV6-4; CDR3aa: ASRKSQQGHEQF
j_gene: TRBJ1-1; len: 10; v_gene: TRBV7-2; CDR3aa: ASSLGWANPF
j_gene: TRBJ1-1; len: 14; v_gene: TRBV7-2; CDR3aa: ASSYRTGIMNTEAF
j_gene: TRBJ1-6; len: 18; v_gene: TRBV9; CDR3aa: ASSVGVGPQGGRVNSPLH
j_gene: TRBJ1-1; len: 12; v_gene: TRBV7-2; CDR3aa: ASSLTRGLTEAF
j_gene: TRBJ1-6; len: 12; v_gene: TRBV4-3; CDR3aa: ASSQDSDNSPLH
j_gene: TRBJ2-6; len: 12; v_gene: TRBV9; CDR3aa: ASGGASGANVLT
j_gene: TRBJ2-3; len: 14; v_gene: TRBV28; CDR3aa: ASSFVAGFGTDTQY
j_gene: TRBJ2-5; len: 10; v_gene: TRBV18; CDR3aa: ASSRQGETQY
j_gene: TRBJ2-2; len: 11; v_gene: TRBV30; CDR3aa: AWSVRGSGELF
j_gene: TRBJ2-2; len: 9; v_gene: TRBV12-3/TRBV12-4; CDR3aa: ASQNTGELF
j_gene: TRBJ2-3; len: 13; v_gene: TRBV5-4; CDR3aa: ASSLEQVSTDTQY
j_gene: TRBJ2-5; len: 11; v_gene: TRBV29-1; CDR3aa: SVEKTWMETQY
j_gene: TRBJ2-3; len: 13; v_gene: TRBV18; CDR3aa: ASSPLGGSTDTQY
j_gene: TRBJ1-5; len: 10; v_gene: TRBV5-4; CDR3aa: ASSFYGQPQH
j_gene: TRBJ1-1; len: 11; v_gene: TRBV7-3; CDR3aa: ASGVGGNTEAF
j_gene: TRBJ1-4; len: 9; v_gene: TRBV3-1/TRBV3-2; CDR3aa: ASSLNSKLF
j_gene: TRBJ2-5; len: 17; v_gene: TRBV28; CDR3aa: ASSALTSGGARYLETQY
j_gene: TRBJ1-4; len: 12; v_gene: TRBV29-1; CDR3aa: SVEEQGAGEKLF
j_gene: TRBJ2-2; len: 17; v_gene: TRBV9; CDR3aa: ASSLRLAGALANTGELF
j_gene: TRBJ2-2; len: 10; v_gene: TRBV7-3; CDR3aa: ASSQGLGELF
j_gene: TRBJ1-3; len: 16; v_gene: TRBV11-2; CDR3aa: ASRYSVFGGSSGNTIY
j_gene: TRBJ2-6; len: 12; v_gene: TRBV5-1; CDR3aa: ASYRDSGANVLT
j_gene: TRBJ2-2; len: 16; v_gene: TRBV9; CDR3aa: ASSVAISGTRGAGELF
j_gene: TRBJ2-4; len: 13; v_gene: TRBV7-9; CDR3aa: AGFDAGSAKNIQY
j_gene: TRBJ2-1; len: 11; v_gene: TRBV29-1; CDR3aa: SVAGSSYNEQF
j_gene: TRBJ1-4; len: 11; v_gene: TRBV24-1; CDR3aa: ATRDRGTEKLF
j_gene: TRBJ1-5; len: 17; v_gene: TRBV28; CDR3aa: ASSLYPGDVVKGNQPQH
j_gene: TRBJ1-6; len: 11; v_gene: TRBV19; CDR3aa: ASSPSVNSPLH
j_gene: TRBJ2-7; len: 10; v_gene: TRBV2; CDR3aa: ASRGLAGETY
j_gene: TRBJ1-2; len: 14; v_gene: TRBV27; CDR3aa: ASSPTGTGGNYGYT
j_gene: TRBJ1-2; len: 13; v_gene: TRBV20-1; CDR3aa: SASDLARGNYGYT
j_gene: TRBJ2-5; len: 13; v_gene: TRBV10-3; CDR3aa: AIRGGLGLAKTQY
j_gene: TRBJ2-3; len: 13; v_gene: TRBV7-9; CDR3aa: ASSSQGLAFYTQY
j_gene: TRBJ2-1; len: 14; v_gene: TRBV4-1; CDR3aa: ASSQEGLAGNNEQF
j_gene: TRBJ2-1; len: 13; v_gene: TRBV7-2; CDR3aa: ASSPRQGVYNEQF
j_gene: TRBJ1-1; len: 12; v_gene: TRBV13; CDR3aa: ASSLGAGNTEAF
j_gene: TRBJ1-5; len: 11; v_gene: TRBV27; CDR3aa: ASMPGALGPQH
j_gene: TRBJ1-6; len: 11; v_gene: TRBV13; CDR3aa: ASSLEAGVALH
j_gene: TRBJ2-3; len: 12; v_gene: TRBV27; CDR3aa: ASRGTSGEGAQY
j_gene: TRBJ2-2; len: 15; v_gene: TRBV11-2; CDR3aa: ASSPGGLAGGTGELF